The TCR beta chain under discussion was sequenced for a study of STAT3 mutations in large granular lymphocyte leukemia. Findings and limits, study-wide: Some patients had persisting codominant clonotypes that could mask small clones. After therapy, about 35% of the 18 patients switched clonotypes, all new clones STAT3 wild type. In several patients, dominant TCR clone burden exceeded STAT3 mutant burden. Every T-cell large granular lymphocyte leukemia patient had at least one immunodominant TCR beta clonotype.

This clone counts as large. Its antigen is as yet unknown. This CDR3 has 14 residues. J lost 5 bases, V lost 7 bases, and 10 bases had no gene match. Germline assignment: CDR1 SNHLY and CDR2 FYNNEI. Average productive template count per sample was about 40,000. The assay was immunoSEQ multiplex PCR, and TCRdb's table has in-frame clones only and misses some. Seen here are roughly 1,700 clones, 62% observed once, and the top ten hold around 63%. The TCR comes from a man between 60 and 75 years old with T-cell large granular lymphocyte leukemia. Some clones in this sample may be carry-over from other donors' samples. This chain uses TRBV2 with TRBJ2-5; TRBD1 matches at 7 bases. Sequencing input: peripheral blood mononuclear cells. For the CDR3, the DNA is TGTGCCAGCATAGACAGGGTGCTGTTGGAGACCCAGTACTTC. It specifies CASIDRVLLETQYF.